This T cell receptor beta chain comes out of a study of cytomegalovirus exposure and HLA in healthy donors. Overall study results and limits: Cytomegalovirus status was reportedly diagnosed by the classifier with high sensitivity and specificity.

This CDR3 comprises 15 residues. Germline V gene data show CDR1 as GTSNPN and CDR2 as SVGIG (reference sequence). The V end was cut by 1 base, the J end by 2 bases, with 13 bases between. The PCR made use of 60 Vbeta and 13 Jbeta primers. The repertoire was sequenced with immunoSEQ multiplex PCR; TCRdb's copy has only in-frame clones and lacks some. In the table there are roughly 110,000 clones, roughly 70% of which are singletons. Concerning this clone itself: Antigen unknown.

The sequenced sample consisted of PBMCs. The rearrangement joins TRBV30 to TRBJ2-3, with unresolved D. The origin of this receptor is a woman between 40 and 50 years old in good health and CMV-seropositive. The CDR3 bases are TGTGCCTGGAGTGCCCCCGACAAAGCCACAGATACGCAGTATTTT. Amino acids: CAWSAPDKATDTQYF.